Listed below are T cell receptor beta chains from one sample, sequenced in a study of blood T cell repertoires in COVID-19. Here immunoSEQ multiplex PCR was the method, and the copy in TCRdb shows in-frame clones only, minus some. The sample holds fewer than 70,000 clones, approximately 85% seen once. Sequenced material: peripheral blood. These receptors all stem from a man in his fifties with acute or convalescent COVID-19. Each CDR3 is given with its conserved first and last residue. Each record gives: V gene, D gene, CDR3 protein. A D gene is named only where the DNA matches it firmly.

v_gene: TRBV23-1
d_gene: NA
CDR3aa: CASSQYPRGLGYTEAFF

v_gene: TRBV29-1
d_gene: NA
CDR3aa: CSVARGSYGYTF

v_gene: TRBV5-4
d_gene: TRBD1
CDR3aa: CASSWDRSYEQYF

v_gene: TRBV30
d_gene: NA
CDR3aa: CAWSLGATYGYTF

v_gene: TRBV5-4
d_gene: TRBD1
CDR3aa: CASRRDRGYNEQFF

v_gene: TRBV4-1
d_gene: TRBD1
CDR3aa: CASSQTTGIPGNTIYF

v_gene: TRBV19
d_gene: NA
CDR3aa: CASSIEKTSTDTQYF

v_gene: TRBV28
d_gene: TRBD1
CDR3aa: CASSGWTGLGVSPLHF

v_gene: TRBV7-3
d_gene: NA
CDR3aa: CASSDARGGSYTF

v_gene: TRBV4-2
d_gene: TRBD2
CDR3aa: CASSQVRGDYQETQYF

v_gene: TRBV3-1/TRBV3-2
d_gene: TRBD2
CDR3aa: CASSQGGTSYNEQFF

v_gene: TRBV11-1
d_gene: NA
CDR3aa: CASSLSSSYEQYF

v_gene: TRBV6-4
d_gene: NA
CDR3aa: CASSDALYSGNTIYF

v_gene: TRBV15
d_gene: TRBD1
CDR3aa: CATSRAGQGATDTQYF

v_gene: TRBV2
d_gene: TRBD2
CDR3aa: CASSDVAGGPTDTQYF

v_gene: TRBV5-1
d_gene: NA
CDR3aa: CASSLLGYYTDTQYF

v_gene: TRBV6-5
d_gene: NA
CDR3aa: CASSSYSTDTQYF

v_gene: TRBV11-3
d_gene: NA
CDR3aa: CASSLIPWACPEAFF

v_gene: TRBV3-1/TRBV3-2
d_gene: NA
CDR3aa: CASSQGIQALNTEAFF

v_gene: TRBV13
d_gene: TRBD2
CDR3aa: CASSPGGPPGKTQYF

v_gene: TRBV5-6
d_gene: TRBD2
CDR3aa: CASSFLSGGEETQYF

v_gene: TRBV5-6
d_gene: TRBD2
CDR3aa: CASSVRGGQETQYF

v_gene: TRBV18
d_gene: NA
CDR3aa: CASSPGPAPYGYTF

v_gene: TRBV18
d_gene: TRBD1
CDR3aa: CASSRGTGDNSPLHF

v_gene: TRBV6-1
d_gene: NA
CDR3aa: CASSELAQETQYF

v_gene: TRBV15
d_gene: NA
CDR3aa: CATSKQISGNTIYF

v_gene: TRBV29-1
d_gene: TRBD2
CDR3aa: CSVASSGGSYEQYF

v_gene: TRBV27
d_gene: NA
CDR3aa: CASSQYSLKGNTEAFF

v_gene: TRBV7-3
d_gene: TRBD1
CDR3aa: CASSLTGTGGGEQYF

v_gene: TRBV25-1
d_gene: NA
CDR3aa: CASSGWAGQETQYF

v_gene: TRBV7-9
d_gene: TRBD1
CDR3aa: CASREGTGMNTEAFF

v_gene: TRBV14
d_gene: NA
CDR3aa: CASSQDSGFANYGYTF

v_gene: TRBV6-5
d_gene: TRBD1
CDR3aa: CASRKTGAGNTEAFF

v_gene: TRBV6-5
d_gene: NA
CDR3aa: CASPGDGSSYNEQFF

v_gene: TRBV5-3
d_gene: TRBD1
CDR3aa: CARSVPQGANTEAFF

v_gene: TRBV19
d_gene: NA
CDR3aa: CASSIGPQPQHF